This TCR beta chain was sequenced in a study of a mutant IDH1 vaccine in newly diagnosed glioma. Study background: Patients came in for eight vaccinations, in weeks 1, 3, 5, 7, 11, 15, 19 and 23. Most patients had received both radiotherapy and temozolomide, the prior options being radiotherapy, temozolomide, or both.

Points on this clone: The antigen is not known.

Sequenced by immunoSEQ multiplex PCR; TCRdb stores in-frame clones only, minus some. The table shows around 30,000 clones, with around 90% occurring only once. The CDR3 has 15 residues. The germline V and J ends were trimmed by 3 bases and 3 bases, with 12 bases remaining between them. The germline gives CDR1 SGDLS, CDR2 YYNGEE. Specified time point: week 11, during vaccination. Vaccination used 300 ug of mutant IDH1 20-mer peptide per dose, with topical imiquimod. The rearrangement joins TRBV9 to TRBJ1-4; D uncertain. The sample here was PBMCs, taken from a glioma patient whose treatment included an IDH1 peptide vaccine. The clonotype was recovered from a man in his late teens or twenties with glioma. CDR3 protein: CASSESTTANEKLFF. In DNA, the CDR3 is TGTGCCAGCAGCGAATCTACGACGGCTAATGAAAAACTGTTTTTT.